Each of the 19 T cell receptor beta chains below was sequenced from the same sample in a study of T cells in narcolepsy. The method was immunoSEQ multiplex PCR; TCRdb's version includes in-frame clones alone and lacks a portion of them. The sample lists fewer than 35,000 clones; roughly 80% were seen once. Sequenced sample: CD45RA- memory CD4+ T cells from PBMCs. Receptors were obtained from a human donor with narcolepsy.

The chain is built from TRBV29-1 and TRBJ1-5; no reliable D call. From germline, CDR1 is SQVTM and CDR2 ANQGSEA. The V end lost 1 base, the J end lost 5 bases, and 6 bases lay between the germline ends. CDR3 length equals 12 residues. Written as DNA, the CDR3 is TGCAGCGTTGAAGTTCCGGATCAGCCCCAGCATTTT. It encodes CSVEVPDQPQHF.

The J gene is TRBJ1-3, the V gene TRBV14; no reliable D call. The V end was cut by 1 base, the J end by 0 bases, with 16 bases between. CDR3 length: 18 amino acids. Germline assignment: CDR1 SGHDN and CDR2 FVKESK. CDR3 amino acids: CASSQGTLRALSGNTIYF. CDR3 DNA sequence: TGTGCCAGCAGCCAAGGAACCCTCCGGGCCCTCTCTGGAAACACCATATATTTT.

This chain joins TRBV30 and TRBJ1-1; D not resolved. CDR1 GTSNPN and CDR2 SVGIG come from the germline V gene (reference sequence). The V end lost 1 base, the J end lost 10 bases, and 10 bases lay between the germline ends. The CDR3 covers 11 residues. The CDR3 region is CAWSDLGSAFF. The CDR3 DNA reads TGTGCCTGGAGTGACCTTGGGTCAGCTTTCTTT.

This chain connects TRBV14 to TRBJ1-6; 10 bases map to TRBD1. V lost 5 bases and J lost 7; bases outside the gene matches: 8. CDR1 is SGHDN and CDR2 is FVKESK in the germline V gene. The CDR3 is made up of 16 amino acids. The CDR3 bases are TGTGCCAGCAGCAAAGCCCGGGGACAGGGGAATTCACCCCTCCACTTT. Its translation is CASSKARGQGNSPLHF.

As concerns this clone: Other DNA sequences within the sample encode an identical CDR3. The V and J genes are TRBV18 and TRBJ1-1, with TRBD1 as a possible D gene (5 bases). The CDR3 length is 14 residues. The germline CDR1 and CDR2 sequences are KGHSH and LQKENI. The V gene lost 2 bases and the J gene lost 1 base, with 8 bases spanning the gap. CDR3 bases: TGTGCCAGCTCACCAAGGACAAAGAACACTGAAGCTTTCTTT. This sequence encodes CASSPRTKNTEAFF.

The V call is TRBV11-3, the J call TRBJ2-1, with 13 bases aligning to TRBD2. V dropped 5 bases and J dropped 12; count of bases not matched to a gene: 4. The length of the CDR3 is 13 residues. CDR1 and CDR2 from the germline V gene are SGHNT and YENEEA. The CDR3 loop is CASSPLAGGLQFF. DNA of the CDR3: TGTGCCAGCAGCCCACTAGCGGGGGGGCTGCAGTTCTTC.

This chain connects TRBV30 to TRBJ1-3; D ambiguous. CDR3 length: 15 amino acids. CDR1 is GTSNPN and CDR2 is SVGIG in the germline V gene (reference sequence). The ends were cut back, 0 bases at V and 1 base at J, with 10 bases in the middle. The CDR3 DNA is TGTGCCTGGAGTGTCGGAGCTCTGTCTGGAAACACCATATATTTT. Amino acid sequence: CAWSVGALSGNTIYF.

On this clone itself: Other DNA variants within this sample encode the same CDR3. The chain carries TRBV10-3 and TRBJ1-2; TRBD1 is a possible D gene (6 bases). CDR3 length: 14 amino acids. Trimming took 4 bases from V and 5 from J, leaving 14 bases between them. Germline V CDR1 and CDR2: ENHRY, SYGVKD. The CDR3 region has the DNA TGTGCCATCAGTGCCCCGCAGGGGCGGTATGGCTACACCTTC. This sequence encodes CAISAPQGRYGYTF.

In its sample, this clone was seen a few times. V and J are TRBV10-3 and TRBJ1-5, with D hard to call. The CDR3 totals 12 residues. Germline CDR1 is ENHRY and CDR2 is SYGVKD. V was pared by 2 bases and J by 6 bases, with 5 bases between. For the CDR3, the DNA is TGTGCCATCAGTGAGACCCTTCAGCCCCAGCATTTT. Translated, it gives CAISETLQPQHF.

This rearrangement joins TRBV7-2 to TRBJ1-2; TRBD1 agrees at 7 bases. In germline, CDR1 is SGHTA, CDR2 FQGNSA. This CDR3 has 16 residues. V was clipped by 5 bases and J by 3 bases; unmatched bases: 12. The CDR3 DNA reads as TGTGCCAGCAGCCCGACAGTAGACAGGGCATACTATGGCTACACCTTC. It codes for CASSPTVDRAYYGYTF.

J is TRBJ2-7 and V is TRBV2; 10 nucleotides align to TRBD2. CDR1 is SNHLY and CDR2 is FYNNEI in the germline V gene. The CDR3 runs 14 residues. V gave up 6 bases and J gave up 3 bases; unmatched junction bases: 5. Here the CDR3 DNA reads TGTGCCAGCAGGGTCAGCGGGGGGGGCTACGAGCAGTACTTC. Its protein product is CASRVSGGGYEQYF.

The chain links TRBV12-2 to TRBJ2-5; the table assigns TRBD2, which was not confirmed against the DNA. TRBV12-2 is flagged as a pseudogene. This CDR3 has 17 residues. CDR3 DNA: TGTGCAAGTCGCTCCCCCGGTCTAGCGGGGGATCAAGAGACCCAGTACTTC. As protein: CASRSPGLAGDQETQYF.

The genes are TRBV30 and TRBJ1-2, with a possible D match to TRBD1 (5 bases). V was pared by 2 bases and J by 8 bases, with 18 bases between. Per germline, CDR1 GTSNPN and CDR2 SVGIG (reference sequence). The CDR3 is 14 residues long. CDR3 coding DNA: TGTGCCTGGAGTCACGGGGGGGTACGACAGGGCTACACCTTC. Translating it yields CAWSHGGVRQGYTF.

This clone was observed a few times. The CDR3 protein is CASSQETPLGQPNQPQHF. The CDR3 DNA reads TGCGCCAGCAGCCAAGAGACCCCTCTCGGGCAGCCCAATCAGCCCCAGCATTTT. V usage is TRBV4-3 and J usage is TRBJ1-5; D not resolved. The CDR3 sequence is 18 residues long. Trimming took off 0 bases at V and 3 bases at J, with 18 bases between the two ends. The germline V gene encodes CDR1 LGHNA and CDR2 YSLEER.

The chain has TRBV7-3 and TRBJ2-5; D gene uncertain. Trimming stripped 1 base from V and 3 bases from J, with 6 bases between. The length of the CDR3 is 13 residues. Germline CDR1 reads SGHTA; CDR2 reads FQGTGA. CDR3 amino acids: CASSLREKETQYF. The CDR3 region has the DNA TGTGCCAGCAGCTTAAGGGAAAAAGAGACCCAGTACTTC.

This chain uses TRBV7-2 with TRBJ2-5; TRBD2 agrees at 8 bases. This CDR3 contains 13 residues. CDR1 and CDR2 (germline): SGHTA, FQGNSA. V lost 2 bases, J lost 5 bases, and 1 base stayed unmatched. CDR3: CASSLPGGETQYF. CDR3 sequence (DNA): TGTGCCAGCAGCTTACCGGGGGGGGAGACCCAGTACTTC.

This sequence joins TRBV7-9 and TRBJ1-1; weak D call: TRBD1 (6 bases). The CDR3 totals 15 residues. From germline, CDR1 is SEHNR and CDR2 FQNEAQ (reference sequence). Deletions cut 3 bases from V and 6 bases from J, with 17 bases between. The DNA for the CDR3 is TGTGCCAGCAGCTTTTCTAGCCGGGGGCCATCTGAAGCTTTCTTT. It codes for CASSFSSRGPSEAFF. The full variable domain, with the rest looked up from reference TRBV7-9 and TRBJ1-1, is DTGVSQNPRHKITKRGQNVTFRCDPISEHNRLYWYRQTLGQGPEFLTYFQNEAQLEKSRLLSDRFSAERPKGSFSTLEIQRTEQGDSAMYLCASSFSSRGPSEAFFGQGTRLTVV.

The chain recombines TRBV9 with TRBJ2-7; possibly TRBD2 for D (6 bases). Germline V lookup: CDR1 SGDLS, CDR2 YYNGEE. The CDR3 has 15 residues. V lost 4 bases, J lost 0 bases, and 14 bases lay in between. CDR3 in amino acids: CASSRRGLSSYEQYF. CDR3 nucleotide sequence: TGTGCCAGCAGCAGGCGGGGCCTTAGCTCCTACGAGCAGTACTTC.

The V call is TRBV7-9, the J call TRBJ2-5; a possible D gene is TRBD2 (6 bases). CDR1 and CDR2 from the germline V gene are SEHNR and FQNEAQ (reference sequence). The CDR3 has 14 residues. Trimming stripped 4 bases from V and 2 bases from J, with 11 bases between. This CDR3 is CASSSGTFQETQYF. The CDR3 coding sequence is TGTGCCAGCAGCTCAGGGACTTTTCAAGAGACCCAGTACTTC.